This T cell receptor (beta chain) was obtained from a study of blood T cell repertoires in COVID-19. Overall study: COVID-19 samples collected from the United States, Italy and Spain covered acute and convalescent phases.

In the source study's methods: Nucleated cell number was recorded as an estimate derived from reference gene primer amplification. Clones were read by immunoSEQ multiplex PCR, and TCRdb kept only the in-frame ones, dropping some. V, J and clone size are taken as reported in that table, and D and trimming were inferred from the DNA itself. The table records some 370,000 clones, around 89% of them present only once. The CDR3 has 18 residues. The germline gives CDR1 MRHNA, CDR2 SNTAGT. With 2 bases clipped from V and 9 bases from J, the junction kept 13 bases outside the gene matches. V gene TRBV6-4 combines with J gene TRBJ1-6; 10 bases map to TRBD1. This TCR came from a man aged 18 to 29 with active or convalescent COVID-19. Material: peripheral blood. CDR3 coding DNA: TGTGCCAGCAGTGACGGACAGGGGGGCAGGGCATGTGGTTCACCCCTCCACTTT. Its translation is CASSDGQGGRACGSPLHF.